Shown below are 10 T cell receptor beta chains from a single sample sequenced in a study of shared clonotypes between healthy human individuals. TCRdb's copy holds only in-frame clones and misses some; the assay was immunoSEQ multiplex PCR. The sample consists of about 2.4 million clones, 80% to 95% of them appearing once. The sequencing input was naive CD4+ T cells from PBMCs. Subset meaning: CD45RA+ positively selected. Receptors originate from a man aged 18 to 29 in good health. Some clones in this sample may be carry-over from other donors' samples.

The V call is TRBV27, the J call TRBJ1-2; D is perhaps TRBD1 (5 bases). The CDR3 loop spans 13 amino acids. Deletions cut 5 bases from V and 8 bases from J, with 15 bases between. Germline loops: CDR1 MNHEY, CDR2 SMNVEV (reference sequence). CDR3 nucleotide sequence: TGTGCCAGCAGTGGTGTAACAGGAGGCGGCTACACCTTC. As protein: CASSGVTGGGYTF.

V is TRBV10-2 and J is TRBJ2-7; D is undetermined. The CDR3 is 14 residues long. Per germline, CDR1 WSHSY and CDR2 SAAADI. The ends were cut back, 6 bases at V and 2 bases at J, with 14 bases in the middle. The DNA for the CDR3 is TGCGCCAGCAGGTTAGGACGGGCACCCTACGAGCAGTACTTC. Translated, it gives CASRLGRAPYEQYF.

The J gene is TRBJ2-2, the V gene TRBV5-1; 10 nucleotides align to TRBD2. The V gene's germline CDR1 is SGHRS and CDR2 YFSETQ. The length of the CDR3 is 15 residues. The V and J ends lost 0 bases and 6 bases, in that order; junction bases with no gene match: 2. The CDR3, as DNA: TGCGCCAGCAGCTTGGCTAGCGGGAGCCCCGGGGAGCTGTTTTTT. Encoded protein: CASSLASGSPGELFF.

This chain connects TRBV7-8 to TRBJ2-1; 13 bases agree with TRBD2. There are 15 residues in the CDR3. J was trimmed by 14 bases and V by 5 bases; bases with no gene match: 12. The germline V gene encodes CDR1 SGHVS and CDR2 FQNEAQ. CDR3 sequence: CASSRTSGRPQSEFF. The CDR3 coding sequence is TGTGCCAGCAGCAGGACTAGCGGGAGACCCCAGAGCGAGTTCTTC.

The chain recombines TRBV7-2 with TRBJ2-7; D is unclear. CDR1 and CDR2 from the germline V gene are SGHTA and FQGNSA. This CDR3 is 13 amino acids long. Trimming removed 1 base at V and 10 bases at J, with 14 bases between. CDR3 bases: TGTGCCAGCAGCTTAGGGGCACCGAACACACAGTACTTC. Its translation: CASSLGAPNTQYF.

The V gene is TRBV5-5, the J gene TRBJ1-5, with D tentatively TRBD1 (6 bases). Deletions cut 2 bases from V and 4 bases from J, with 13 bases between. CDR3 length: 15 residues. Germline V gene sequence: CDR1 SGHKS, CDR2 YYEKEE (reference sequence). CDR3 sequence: CASSFFDRRNQPQHF. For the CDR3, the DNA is TGTGCCAGCAGCTTTTTCGACAGGCGTAATCAGCCCCAGCATTTT. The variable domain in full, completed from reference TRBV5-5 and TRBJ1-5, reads DAGVTQSPTHLIKTRGQQVTLRCSPISGHKSVSWYQQVLGQGPQFIFQYYEKEERGRGNFPDRFSARQFPNYSSELNVNALLLGDSALYLCASSFFDRRNQPQHFGDGTRLSIL.

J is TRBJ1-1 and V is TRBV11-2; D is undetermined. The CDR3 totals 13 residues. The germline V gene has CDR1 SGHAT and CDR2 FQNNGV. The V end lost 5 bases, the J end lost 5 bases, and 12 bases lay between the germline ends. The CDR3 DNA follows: TGTGCCAGCAGCCGACTAATTGGGACTGAAGCTTTCTTT. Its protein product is CASSRLIGTEAFF.

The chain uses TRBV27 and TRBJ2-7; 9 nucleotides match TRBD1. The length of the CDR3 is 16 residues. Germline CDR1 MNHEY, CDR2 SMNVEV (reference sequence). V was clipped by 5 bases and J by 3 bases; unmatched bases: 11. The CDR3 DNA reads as TGTGCCAGCAGTCTTCAAGGGACAGGGAGAATCTACGAGCAGTACTTC. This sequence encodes CASSLQGTGRIYEQYF.

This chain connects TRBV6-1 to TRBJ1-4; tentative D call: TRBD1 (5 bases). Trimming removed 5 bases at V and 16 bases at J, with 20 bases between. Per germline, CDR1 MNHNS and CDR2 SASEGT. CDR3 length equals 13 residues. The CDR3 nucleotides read TGTGCCAGCAGTAGAGAGGCCGGGGGTGAGGCGTTTTTT. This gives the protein CASSREAGGEAFF.

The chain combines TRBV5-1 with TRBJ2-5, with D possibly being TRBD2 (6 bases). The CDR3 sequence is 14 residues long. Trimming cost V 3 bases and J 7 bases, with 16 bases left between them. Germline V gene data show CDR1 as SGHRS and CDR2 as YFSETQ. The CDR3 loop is CASSSPGSGGTQYF. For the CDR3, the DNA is TGCGCCAGCAGCTCCCCAGGGTCCGGGGGGACCCAGTACTTC.